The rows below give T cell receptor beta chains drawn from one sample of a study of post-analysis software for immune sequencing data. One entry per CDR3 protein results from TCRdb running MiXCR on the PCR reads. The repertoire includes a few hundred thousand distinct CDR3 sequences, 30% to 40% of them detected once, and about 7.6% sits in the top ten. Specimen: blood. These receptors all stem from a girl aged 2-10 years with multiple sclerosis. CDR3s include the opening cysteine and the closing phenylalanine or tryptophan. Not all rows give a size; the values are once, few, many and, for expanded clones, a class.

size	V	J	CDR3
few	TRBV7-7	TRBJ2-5	CASSPGTGSRETQYF
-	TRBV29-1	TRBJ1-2	CSVEGPTTRYGYTF
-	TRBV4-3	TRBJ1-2	CASSQDNRGGGYTF
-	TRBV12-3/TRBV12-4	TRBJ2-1	CASRVAGGRDEQFF
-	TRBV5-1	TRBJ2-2	CASSLQEGNTGELFF
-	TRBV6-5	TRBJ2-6	CASSYSLAPFSGANVLTF
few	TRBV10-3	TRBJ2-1	CAISEGAGGRNEQFF
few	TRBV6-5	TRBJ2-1	CASSRDPVISYNEQFF
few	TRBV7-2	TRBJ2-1	CASSLVGTGIKYEQFF
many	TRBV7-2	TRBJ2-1	CASSTILARDEQFF
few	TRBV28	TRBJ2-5	CASSYGAEYQETQYF
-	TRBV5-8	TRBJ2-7	CASRYRVVRGTYEQYF
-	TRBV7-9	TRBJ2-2	CASSSGLGPGELFF
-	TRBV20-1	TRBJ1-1	CSARVPTANTEASF
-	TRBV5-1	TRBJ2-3	CASSLEGGTTQYF
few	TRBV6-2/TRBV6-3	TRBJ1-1	CASSIPTGFPEAFF
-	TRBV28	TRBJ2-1	CASSSGTGTRNEQFF
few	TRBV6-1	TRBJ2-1	CASSSRQGGNEQFF
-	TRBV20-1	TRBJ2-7	CSASPTEVSYEQYF
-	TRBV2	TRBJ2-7	CASSTRDRVSGEQYF
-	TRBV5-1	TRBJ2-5	CASRVLSGGSQETQYF
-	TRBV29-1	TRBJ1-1	CSVSDSSIKAFF
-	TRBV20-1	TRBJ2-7	CSARGPLGYEQYF
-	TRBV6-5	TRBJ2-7	CASRVAYEQYF
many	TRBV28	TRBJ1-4	CASSSQGQGHEKLFF
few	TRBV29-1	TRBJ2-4	CSVGHLENIQYF
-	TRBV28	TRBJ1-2	CASSMPPKTPGQGRRDTF
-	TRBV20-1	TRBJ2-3	CSAKGAGTDTQYF
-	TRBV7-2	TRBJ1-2	CASSWWEGTGDGYTF
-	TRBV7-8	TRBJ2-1	CASGQAHNEQFF
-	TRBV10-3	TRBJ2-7	CAISSRADSRPSYEQYF
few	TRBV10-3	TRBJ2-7	CAISDLSYEQYF
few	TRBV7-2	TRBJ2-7	CASSFYPYEQYF
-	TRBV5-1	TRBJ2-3	CASSSPEGLDTDTQYF
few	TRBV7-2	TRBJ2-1	CASSPQPIRFSYNEQFF
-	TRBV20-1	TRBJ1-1	CSARFSNRENTEAFF
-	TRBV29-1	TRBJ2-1	CSVPPGQDYNEQFF
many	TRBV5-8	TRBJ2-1	CASSLASDNEQFF
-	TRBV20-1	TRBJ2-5	CSARVAGQETQYF
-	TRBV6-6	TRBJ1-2	CASTKTGPNYGYTF
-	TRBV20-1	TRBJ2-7	CSARPTSPGAGGPYEQYF